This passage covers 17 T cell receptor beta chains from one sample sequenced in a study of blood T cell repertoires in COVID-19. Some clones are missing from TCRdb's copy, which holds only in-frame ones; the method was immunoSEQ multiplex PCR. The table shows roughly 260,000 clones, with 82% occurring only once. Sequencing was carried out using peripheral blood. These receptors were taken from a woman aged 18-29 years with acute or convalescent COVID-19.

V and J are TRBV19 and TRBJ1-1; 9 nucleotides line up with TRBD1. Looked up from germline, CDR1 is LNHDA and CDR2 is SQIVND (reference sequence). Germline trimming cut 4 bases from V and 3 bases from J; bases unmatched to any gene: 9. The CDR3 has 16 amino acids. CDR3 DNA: TGTGCCAGTAGTAAATCGCCGGGACAGGGACACACTGAAGCTTTCTTT. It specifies CASSKSPGQGHTEAFF.

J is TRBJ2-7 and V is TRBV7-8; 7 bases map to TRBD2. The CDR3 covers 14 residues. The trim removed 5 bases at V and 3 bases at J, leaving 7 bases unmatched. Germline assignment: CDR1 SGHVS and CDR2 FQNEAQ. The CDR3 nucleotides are TGTGCCAGCAGCCCGCCCAGCGGGAACTACGAGCAGTACTTC. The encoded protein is CASSPPSGNYEQYF.

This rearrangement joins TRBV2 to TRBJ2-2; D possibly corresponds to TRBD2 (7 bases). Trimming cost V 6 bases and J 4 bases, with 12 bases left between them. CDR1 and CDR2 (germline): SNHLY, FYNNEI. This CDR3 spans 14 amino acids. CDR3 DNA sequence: TGTGCCAGCAGGGGTAGGGGGGGCACCGGGGAGCTGTTTTTT. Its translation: CASRGRGGTGELFF.

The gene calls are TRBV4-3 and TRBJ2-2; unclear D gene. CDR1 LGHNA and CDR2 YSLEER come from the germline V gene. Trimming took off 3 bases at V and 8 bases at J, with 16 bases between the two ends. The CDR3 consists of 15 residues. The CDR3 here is CASSQAVARGGELFF. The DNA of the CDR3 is TGCGCCAGCAGCCAGGCGGTCGCCCGTGGGGGGGAGCTGTTTTTT.

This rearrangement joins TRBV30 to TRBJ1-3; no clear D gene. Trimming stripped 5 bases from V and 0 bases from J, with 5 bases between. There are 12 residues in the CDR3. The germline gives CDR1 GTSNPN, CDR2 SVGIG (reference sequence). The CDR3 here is CAWLSSGNTIYF. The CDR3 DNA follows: TGTGCCTGGCTTTCCTCTGGAAACACCATATATTTT.

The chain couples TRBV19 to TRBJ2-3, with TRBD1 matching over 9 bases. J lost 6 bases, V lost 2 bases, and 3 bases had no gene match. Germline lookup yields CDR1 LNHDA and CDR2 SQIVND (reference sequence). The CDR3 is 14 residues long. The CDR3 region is CASSIFGTGDTQYF. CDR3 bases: TGTGCCAGTAGTATATTCGGGACAGGGGATACGCAGTATTTT.

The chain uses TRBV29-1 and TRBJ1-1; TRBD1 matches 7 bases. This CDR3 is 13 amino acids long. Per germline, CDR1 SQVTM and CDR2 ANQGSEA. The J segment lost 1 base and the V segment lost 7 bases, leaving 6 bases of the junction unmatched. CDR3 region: CSETGMGNTEAFF. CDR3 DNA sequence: TGCAGCGAGACAGGGATGGGGAACACTGAAGCTTTCTTT.

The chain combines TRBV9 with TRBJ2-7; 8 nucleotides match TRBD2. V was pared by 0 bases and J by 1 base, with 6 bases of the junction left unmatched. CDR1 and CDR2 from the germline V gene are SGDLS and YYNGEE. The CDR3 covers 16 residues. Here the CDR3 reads CASSVEGSGASYEQYF. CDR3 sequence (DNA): TGTGCCAGCAGCGTAGAGGGTAGCGGGGCGTCCTACGAGCAGTACTTC.

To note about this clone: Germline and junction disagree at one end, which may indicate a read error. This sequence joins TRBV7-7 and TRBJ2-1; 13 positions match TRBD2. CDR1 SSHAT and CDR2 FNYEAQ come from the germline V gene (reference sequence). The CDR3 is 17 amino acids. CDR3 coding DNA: TGTGCTAGCAGCTTAGGGGGACTAGCGGGATATAACAATGAGCAGTTCTTC. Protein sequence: CASSLGGLAGYNNEQFF. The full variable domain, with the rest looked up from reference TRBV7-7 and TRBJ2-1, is GAGVSQSPRYKVTKRGQDVTLRCDPISSHATLYWYQQALGQGPEFLTYFNYEAQPDKSGLPSDRFSAERPEGSISTLTIQRTEQRDSAMYRCASSLGGLAGYNNEQFFGPGTRLTVL.

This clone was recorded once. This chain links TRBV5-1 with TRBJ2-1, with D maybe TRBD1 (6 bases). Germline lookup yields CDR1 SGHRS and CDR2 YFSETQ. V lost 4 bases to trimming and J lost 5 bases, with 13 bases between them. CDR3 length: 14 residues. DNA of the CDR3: TGCGCCAGCAGCCCGGGCGGACAGAACAATGAGCAGTTCTTC. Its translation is CASSPGGQNNEQFF.

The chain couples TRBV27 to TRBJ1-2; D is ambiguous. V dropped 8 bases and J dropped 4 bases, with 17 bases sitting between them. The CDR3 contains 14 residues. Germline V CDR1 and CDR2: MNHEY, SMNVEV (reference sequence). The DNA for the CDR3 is TGTGCCAGCTCGCCTACGGCGGGCCTCTATGGCTACACCTTC. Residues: CASSPTAGLYGYTF.

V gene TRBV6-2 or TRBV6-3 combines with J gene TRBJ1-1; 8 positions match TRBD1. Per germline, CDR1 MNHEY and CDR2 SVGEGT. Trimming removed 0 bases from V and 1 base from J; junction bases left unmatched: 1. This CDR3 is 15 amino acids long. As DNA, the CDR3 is TGTGCCAGCAGTTACTCGGGACAGGAGAACACTGAAGCTTTCTTT. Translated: CASSYSGQENTEAFF.

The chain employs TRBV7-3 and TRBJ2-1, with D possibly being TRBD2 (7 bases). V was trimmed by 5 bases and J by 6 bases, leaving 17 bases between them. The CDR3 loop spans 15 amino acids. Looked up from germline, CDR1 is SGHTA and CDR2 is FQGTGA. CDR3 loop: CASSPGAGASNEQFF. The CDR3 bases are TGTGCCAGCAGCCCGGGGGCGGGAGCATCCAATGAGCAGTTCTTC.

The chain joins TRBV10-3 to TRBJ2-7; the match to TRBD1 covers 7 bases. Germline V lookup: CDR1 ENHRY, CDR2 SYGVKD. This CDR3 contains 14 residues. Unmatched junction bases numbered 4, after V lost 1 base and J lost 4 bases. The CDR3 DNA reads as TGTGCCATCAGTGAGTTTGGGACAGAGTACGAGCAGTACTTC. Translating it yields CAISEFGTEYEQYF.

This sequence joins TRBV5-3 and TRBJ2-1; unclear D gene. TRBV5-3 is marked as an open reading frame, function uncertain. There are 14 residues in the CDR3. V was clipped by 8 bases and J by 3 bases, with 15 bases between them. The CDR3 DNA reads TGTGCCAGGGTGAGAACTGGGCGCTACAATGAGCAGTTCTTC. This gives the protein CARVRTGRYNEQFF.

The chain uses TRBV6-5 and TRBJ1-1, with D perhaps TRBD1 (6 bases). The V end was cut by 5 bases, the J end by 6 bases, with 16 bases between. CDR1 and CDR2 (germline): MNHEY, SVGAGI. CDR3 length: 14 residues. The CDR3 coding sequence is TGTGCCAGCAGTACCACAGGACAGTTTGCTGAAGCTTTCTTT. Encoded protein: CASSTTGQFAEAFF.

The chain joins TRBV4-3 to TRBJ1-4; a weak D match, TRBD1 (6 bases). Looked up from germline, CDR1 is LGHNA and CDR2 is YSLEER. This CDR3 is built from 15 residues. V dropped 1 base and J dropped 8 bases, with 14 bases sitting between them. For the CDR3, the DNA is TGCGCCAGCAGCCAAGCGTACAGGGAAGACGAAAAACTGTTTTTT. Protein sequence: CASSQAYREDEKLFF.